A single sample is the source of the 25 T cell receptor beta chains below, sequenced in a study of blood T cell repertoires in COVID-19. Method: immunoSEQ multiplex PCR; TCRdb's copy keeps in-frame clones and lacks some. This sample yields around 300,000 clones, of which 85% to 90% are seen a single time; approximately 4% belongs to the top ten. Input material: peripheral blood. The receptors stem from a woman in her forties or fifties with active or convalescent COVID-19.

This clone was recorded once. The J gene is TRBJ2-5, the V gene TRBV2, with a tentative D call TRBD1 (6 bases). Trimming pared 6 bases from V and 2 bases from J, leaving 10 bases between. CDR3 size: 13 residues. The germline V gene encodes CDR1 SNHLY and CDR2 FYNNEI. CDR3 DNA: TGTGCCAGCAGCAGAGGACAGCAAGAGACCCAGTACTTC. It is translated as CASSRGQQETQYF.

V is TRBV3-1 (or the pseudogene TRBV3-2) and J is TRBJ1-5; the D gene is possibly TRBD1 (6 bases). The CDR3 is made up of 15 amino acids. V lost 2 bases and J 4 bases, leaving 12 bases between the germline ends. CDR1 is LGHDT and CDR2 is YNNKEL in the germline V gene (reference sequence). CDR3 amino acids: CASSQRPTGNQPQHF. CDR3 bases: TGTGCCAGCAGCCAACGGCCCACAGGGAATCAGCCCCAGCATTTT.

The rearrangement uses TRBV9 and TRBJ1-1, with 7 bases lining up with TRBD1. The CDR3 sequence is 15 residues long. Germline-derived CDR1 and CDR2 are SGDLS and YYNGEE. Losses at the gene ends were 0 bases for V and 4 bases for J; bases not matched to a gene: 6. CDR3 region: CASSVEEGAGTEAFF. For the CDR3, the DNA is TGTGCCAGCAGCGTAGAGGAGGGGGCAGGCACTGAAGCTTTCTTT. Supplemented by reference TRBV9 and TRBJ1-1, the full variable domain reads DSGVTQTPKHLITATGQRVTLRCSPRSGDLSVYWYQQSLDQGLQFLIQYYNGEERAKGNILERFSAQQFPDLHSELNLSSLELGDSALYFCASSVEEGAGTEAFFGQGTRLTVV.

The rearrangement links TRBV12-3 or TRBV12-4 to TRBJ1-5; 8 positions agree with TRBD1. The CDR3 contains 13 residues. The junction had 3 bases not matched to a gene; V was cut back by 6 bases and J by 5 bases. The DNA of the CDR3 is TGTGCCAGCAGCCTGACAGGGGATCAGCCCCAGCATTTT. This gives the protein CASSLTGDQPQHF.

V gene TRBV4-2 combines with J gene TRBJ1-5, with D possibly matching TRBD1 (5 bases). CDR3 length: 17 amino acids. V was clipped by 0 bases and J by 1 base, with 13 bases between them. Per the germline V gene, CDR1 is LGHNA and CDR2 is YNFKEQ. CDR3 sequence: CASSQDSGDLSNQPQHF. As DNA, the CDR3 is TGTGCCAGCAGCCAAGATTCGGGGGACTTGAGCAATCAGCCCCAGCATTTT.

The rearrangement links TRBV19 to TRBJ1-5; D perhaps matches TRBD1 (5 bases). The CDR3 is 14 amino acids. The germline gives CDR1 LNHDA, CDR2 SQIVND (reference sequence). V was shortened by 3 bases and J by 3 bases, with 9 bases between the two germline ends. The CDR3 DNA reads as TGTGCCAGTAGTATTTCAGGGTTCAATCAGCCCCAGCATTTT. Protein product: CASSISGFNQPQHF.

The rearrangement uses TRBV12-3 or TRBV12-4 and TRBJ2-7, with D possibly TRBD1 on 6 matching bases. V lost 5 bases, J lost 1 base, and 9 bases lay in between. The CDR3 contains 13 residues. DNA for the CDR3: TGTGCCAGCAGTGAAGGGGGATCCTACGAGCAGTACTTC. This translates into CASSEGGSYEQYF.

The chain recombines TRBV10-2 with TRBJ2-1; TRBD2 agrees at 11 bases. CDR3 size: 18 residues. Germline V CDR1 and CDR2: WSHSY, SAAADI. The ends lost 3 bases at V and 0 bases at J; junction bases unmatched: 7. CDR3 in amino acids: CASSEGTSGPHSYNEQFF. In nucleotides, the CDR3 is TGCGCCAGCAGTGAAGGGACTAGCGGACCCCACTCCTACAATGAGCAGTTCTTC.

The rearrangement joins TRBV2 to TRBJ2-1; 14 nucleotides align to TRBD2. CDR1 and CDR2 (germline): SNHLY, FYNNEI. The CDR3 is 15 amino acids. Losses at the gene ends were 5 bases for V and 8 bases for J; bases not matched to a gene: 5. The CDR3 loop is CASSPGLAGVDEQFF. The CDR3, as DNA: TGTGCCAGCAGTCCGGGACTAGCGGGAGTCGATGAGCAGTTCTTC.

The chain joins TRBV20-1 to TRBJ2-4, with 14 bases aligning to TRBD2. The V segment lost 3 bases and the J segment 0 bases; nucleotides outside the gene matches: 7. The CDR3 runs to 18 residues. Germline CDR1 and CDR2: DFQATT and SNEGSKA (reference sequence). The CDR3 sequence is CSASTGTSGGLAKNIQYF. The DNA for the CDR3 is TGCAGTGCTAGTACCGGGACTAGCGGGGGCCTAGCCAAAAACATTCAGTACTTC.

The gene calls are TRBV7-9 and TRBJ1-4; possibly TRBD1 for D (6 bases). V was shortened by 1 base and J by 6 bases, with 6 bases between the two germline ends. Germline V gene lookup returns CDR1 SEHNR and CDR2 FQNEAQ (reference sequence). This CDR3 spans 13 amino acids. The CDR3 reads CASSLEGDEKLFF. The CDR3 coding sequence is TGTGCCAGCAGCTTAGAGGGGGATGAAAAACTGTTTTTT.

This clone was seen a few times. The genes are TRBV10-1 and TRBJ1-2; the D is unclear. Trimming removed 3 bases from V and 4 bases from J, with 6 bases in between. In germline, CDR1 is WNHNN, CDR2 SYGVQD (reference sequence). The CDR3 contains 12 residues. CDR3 nucleotide sequence: TGCGCCAGCAGTGACAGGTGCTATGGCTACACCTTC. It is translated as CASSDRCYGYTF.

With regard to this clone: This specimen includes other DNA sequences encoding the same CDR3. The chain combines TRBV5-1 with TRBJ2-3; 9 nucleotides line up with TRBD2. Germline V gene lookup returns CDR1 SGHRS and CDR2 YFSETQ. There are 16 residues in the CDR3. Unmatched junction bases numbered 3, after V lost 0 bases and J lost 1 base. The CDR3 bases are TGCGCCAGCAGCTTGGGTTCTAGCGGGGGCACAGATACGCAGTATTTT. It encodes CASSLGSSGGTDTQYF.

This chain uses TRBV4-3 with TRBJ2-2; D is ambiguous. The germline CDR1 and CDR2 sequences are LGHNA and YSLEER. The CDR3 extends over 15 amino acids. V was clipped by 0 bases and J by 0 bases, with 5 bases between them. CDR3 bases: TGCGCCAGCAGCCAAGACGGAGCGAACACCGGGGAGCTGTTTTTT. Its translation: CASSQDGANTGELFF.

The J gene is TRBJ2-1, the V gene TRBV29-1, with D possibly TRBD2 on 7 matching bases. Trimming stripped 8 bases from V and 4 bases from J, with 15 bases between. There are 13 residues in the CDR3. Germline CDR1 SQVTM, CDR2 ANQGSEA. This CDR3 is CSLEGGNYNEQFF. In DNA form, the CDR3 reads TGCAGCCTCGAGGGGGGGAATTACAATGAGCAGTTCTTC.

This clone was seen once. V and J are TRBV14 and TRBJ2-2, with D unclear. Trimming removed 2 bases at V and 3 bases at J, with 7 bases between. The CDR3 is made up of 14 amino acids. Germline V gene lookup returns CDR1 SGHDN and CDR2 FVKESK. The CDR3 reads CASSQYSDTGELFF. DNA for the CDR3: TGTGCCAGCAGCCAATATTCTGACACCGGGGAGCTGTTTTTT.

V gene TRBV27 combines with J gene TRBJ2-5; maybe TRBD1 (5 bases). The germline V gene encodes CDR1 MNHEY and CDR2 SMNVEV (reference sequence). This CDR3 region has 13 residues. V lost 2 bases and J 3 bases, leaving 7 bases between the germline ends. CDR3 loop: CASSLSREETQYF. CDR3 coding DNA: TGTGCCAGCAGTTTAAGCAGGGAAGAGACCCAGTACTTC.

The chain couples TRBV11-2 to TRBJ1-2; possibly TRBD1 for D (6 bases). This CDR3 comprises 13 residues. Germline-derived CDR1 and CDR2 are SGHAT and FQNNGV. Trimming took 4 bases from V and 8 from J, leaving 14 bases between them. In nucleotides, the CDR3 is TGTGCCAGCAGCTCGGGGGGGGCTCTCGGCTACACCTTC. Amino acid sequence: CASSSGGALGYTF.

This rearrangement joins TRBV7-9 to TRBJ2-7, with a weak D call TRBD1 (6 bases). Per germline, CDR1 SEHNR and CDR2 FQNEAQ (reference sequence). V lost 8 bases, J lost 3 bases, and 14 bases lay in between. CDR3 length: 13 amino acids. CDR3 in amino acids: CASDFGRGYEQYF. The CDR3 coding sequence is TGTGCCAGCGACTTCGGCAGGGGCTACGAGCAGTACTTC.

The rearrangement joins TRBV19 to TRBJ1-2; 7 nucleotides agree with TRBD1. Germline V gives CDR1 LNHDA, CDR2 SQIVND (reference sequence). The V segment lost 5 bases and the J segment 4 bases; nucleotides outside the gene matches: 4. CDR3 length: 13 residues. CDR3 region: CASSLNRGYGYTF. The CDR3 DNA sequence: TGTGCCAGTAGTCTCAACAGGGGCTATGGCTACACCTTC.

The V call is TRBV6-2 or TRBV6-3, the J call TRBJ1-5; 7 positions agree with TRBD1. Trimming cost V 6 bases and J 2 bases; bases outside gene matches: 4. Germline CDR1 reads MNHEY; CDR2 reads SVGEGT. The CDR3 is 14 residues long. The CDR3 reads CASSPTGGNQPQHF. The CDR3 region has the DNA TGTGCCAGCAGCCCTACAGGGGGCAATCAGCCCCAGCATTTT.

The rearrangement uses TRBV6-6 and TRBJ1-1; D gene uncertain. V gave up 8 bases and J gave up 0 bases, with 10 bases separating them. CDR1 and CDR2 (germline): MNHNY, SVGAGI (reference sequence). The CDR3 extends over 13 amino acids. Written as DNA, the CDR3 is TGTGCCAGCTCGGTTAGCATGAACACTGAAGCTTTCTTT. This gives the protein CASSVSMNTEAFF.

V and J are TRBV29-1 and TRBJ2-1; TRBD1 matches at 10 bases. The CDR3 covers 13 residues. CDR1 is SQVTM and CDR2 is ANQGSEA in the germline V gene. With V trimmed by 6 bases and J by 7 bases, 6 bases remained unmatched. CDR3 sequence reads: CSVQTGGGNEQFF. The DNA of the CDR3 is TGCAGCGTACAGACAGGGGGCGGGAATGAGCAGTTCTTC.

The chain combines TRBV6-5 with TRBJ2-5, with D maybe TRBD2 (6 bases). Trimming stripped 0 bases from V and 7 bases from J, with 18 bases between. The CDR3 spans 16 residues. CDR1 MNHEY and CDR2 SVGAGI come from the germline V gene. The CDR3 sequence: CASSYSRDSPHGTQYF. In nucleotides, the CDR3 is TGTGCCAGCAGTTACTCTCGGGACTCGCCGCACGGGACCCAGTACTTC.

The chain combines TRBV18 with TRBJ1-4; 7 bases are shared with TRBD1. The junction had 1 base not matched to a gene; V was cut back by 4 bases and J by 8 bases. Germline CDR1 is KGHSH and CDR2 is LQKENI. The CDR3 runs 12 residues. As DNA, the CDR3 is TGTGCCAGCTCACTACAGGGGGAAAAACTGTTTTTT. Residues: CASSLQGEKLFF.